This TCR beta chain was captured in a study of PD-1 blockade in classical Hodgkin lymphoma (TCRdb year 2020). Regarding the research as a whole: Nivolumab dosing was 3 mg/kg intravenously every 2 weeks, continuing until either disease progression or unacceptable toxicity. To define a peripheral blood immune signature of response to PD-1 blockade in classical Hodgkin lymphoma, the study combined TCR beta sequencing with CyTOF. Broader findings and caveats from the paper: Diversity was lower in patients who began nivolumab less than 1 year after ASCT, so these patients were left out of later analyses to avoid confounding by immune reconstitution. A significant rise by C4D1 was seen in CD4+ but not CD8+ TCR diversity (p=0.0027 vs p=0.16), with the rise being most apparent in complete responders (p=0.02). The study was restricted to a single clinical trial cohort, and the causes of repertoire differences, possibly disease activity or prior therapy, were left undefined. Among trial patients, those achieving complete response had baseline diversity similar to that of newly diagnosed patients, while diversity was significantly lower in partial responders and progressors. Baseline TCR diversity was reported as lower in newly diagnosed patients than in healthy donors, and lower still in relapsed/refractory patients.

Genomic DNA was isolated using the Qiagen DNeasy kit from unsorted PBMCs as well as from negatively selected CD4+ and CD8+ fractions. TCR beta CDR3 regions were amplified by immunoSEQ multiplex PCR using primers annealing to V and J segments. Amplification bias was minimized using a synthetic immune receptor repertoire, and residual bias was removed computationally after sequencing. The authors' pipeline ran thus. Repertoire diversity was quantified as the Shannon entropy index using custom Python scripts. Unsorted, CD4+ and CD8+ repertoires were analyzed separately, except for combined analyses in which CD4+ and CD8+ sequences were merged in silico. Clonal expansion was defined as a frequency increase of at least 2-fold after treatment compared with C1D1, and clones undetected at baseline were assigned a pseudocount of 0.5. Singleton clones were defined as clones with 0 or 1 copy at C1D1, and non-singleton clones were defined as clones with 2 or more copies. Clones expanded in unsorted samples were labelled as CD4+, CD8+ or unknown by matching protein sequences in sorted samples from the same patient. Wilcoxon tests were applied to paired samples to test diversity changes from C1D1 to C4D1. TCRdb stores this immuneACCESS table with in-frame sequences only. Part of the clones is absent; in the studies checked, under half of the shortfall reflects unresolved V genes, and no reason is known for the rest. That table is the source of V, J and clone size, and D and trimming were worked out from the DNA. The sample profile shows just under 65,000 clones; approximately 90% of them were found once. The ten largest clones take up approximately 8% of the sample.

The trim is 6 bases for V and 2 bases for J, with a gap of 8 bases between the germline ends. CDR1 is given as DFQATT and CDR2 as SNEGSKA, both from the germline V gene (reference sequence). The CDR3 has 11 amino acids, counting the end cysteine and phenylalanine. The CDR3 DNA has 33 bases and is translated from base 1. To note about this clone: It has no known antigen specificity. Base qualities are missing; no much larger clone stands one base away.

The sample's time point label, decoded: cycle 4 day 1 (C4D1), after more than 5 weeks of nivolumab. All trial patients had relapsed after autologous stem cell transplantation, with cohorts A, B and C differing in prior brentuximab vedotin exposure. The trial cohort included fewer than 60 patients with relapsed/refractory classical Hodgkin lymphoma, and each patient had a best overall response of complete response, partial response or progressive disease. Trial patients were treated with single-agent nivolumab in the multi-cohort phase II CheckMate 205 trial. Best overall response was determined by an independent review committee according to the 2007 International Working Group response criteria. PBMCs from the trial were collected at three points: immediately before nivolumab initiation (C1D1), and during therapy at cycle 2 day 1 and cycle 4 day 1. Peripheral blood was collected in 8 mL Vacutainer Cell Preparation Tubes, from which PBMCs were isolated by centrifugation and then cryopreserved.

Sequencing used peripheral blood mononuclear cells (PBMCs), obtained before the fourth cycle of nivolumab. The TCR originated in a human donor with classical Hodgkin lymphoma. Recombination connected TRBV20-1 to TRBJ2-7, with the D gene not confidently named. The CDR3 loop reads CSAKDTYEQYF. The DNA sequence is given as TGCAGTGCGAAAGACACCTACGAGCAGTACTTC.